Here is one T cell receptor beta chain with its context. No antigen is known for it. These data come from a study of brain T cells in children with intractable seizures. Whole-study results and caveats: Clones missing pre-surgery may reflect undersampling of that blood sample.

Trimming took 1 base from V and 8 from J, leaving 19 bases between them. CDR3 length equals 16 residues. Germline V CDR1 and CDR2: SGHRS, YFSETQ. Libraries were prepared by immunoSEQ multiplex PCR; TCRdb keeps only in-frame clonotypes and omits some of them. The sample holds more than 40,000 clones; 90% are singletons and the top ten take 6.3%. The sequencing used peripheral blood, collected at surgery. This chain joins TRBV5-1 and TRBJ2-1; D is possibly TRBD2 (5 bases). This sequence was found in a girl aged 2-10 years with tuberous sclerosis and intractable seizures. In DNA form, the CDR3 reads TGCGCCAGCAGCTTGTCAGGTGCACTCTCGGGGTATGAGCAGTTCTTC. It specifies CASSLSGALSGYEQFF.